This record concerns one T cell receptor beta chain sequence. Its antigen remains unidentified. This record comes from a study of CD8 T cells in ankylosing spondylitis. Whole-study findings and limits: The clones that were linked to disease were reported to be significantly enriched in matched synovial fluid samples from ankylosing spondylitis patients. Those disease-linked clones were CD8+; they were also relatively rare in peripheral blood. Reports of some motif variants in reactive arthritis synovial fluid and blood predate this one. Ankylosing spondylitis blood seemed to carry a telltale TCR beta motif made of several highly homologous variants.

One entry per CDR3 protein results from TCRdb running MiXCR on the 5' RACE reads. The repertoire consists of some 840,000 distinct CDR3 sequences, with over 9.5% occurring once and the leading ten covering about 0.5%. V was pared by 2 bases and J by 4 bases, with 11 bases between. This CDR3 has 14 amino acids. Germline lookup yields CDR1 MNHEY and CDR2 SVGAGI. The TCR comes from a male donor with ankylosing spondylitis. Sequencing was carried out using blood, either unsorted or a sorted T cell fraction (not recorded which). This chain joins TRBV6-5 and TRBJ1-1; D may be TRBD1 (6 bases). Written as DNA, the CDR3 is TGTGCCAGCAGTTACGAGGCCAGGGGCACTGAAGCTTTCTTT. This encodes CASSYEARGTEAFF.